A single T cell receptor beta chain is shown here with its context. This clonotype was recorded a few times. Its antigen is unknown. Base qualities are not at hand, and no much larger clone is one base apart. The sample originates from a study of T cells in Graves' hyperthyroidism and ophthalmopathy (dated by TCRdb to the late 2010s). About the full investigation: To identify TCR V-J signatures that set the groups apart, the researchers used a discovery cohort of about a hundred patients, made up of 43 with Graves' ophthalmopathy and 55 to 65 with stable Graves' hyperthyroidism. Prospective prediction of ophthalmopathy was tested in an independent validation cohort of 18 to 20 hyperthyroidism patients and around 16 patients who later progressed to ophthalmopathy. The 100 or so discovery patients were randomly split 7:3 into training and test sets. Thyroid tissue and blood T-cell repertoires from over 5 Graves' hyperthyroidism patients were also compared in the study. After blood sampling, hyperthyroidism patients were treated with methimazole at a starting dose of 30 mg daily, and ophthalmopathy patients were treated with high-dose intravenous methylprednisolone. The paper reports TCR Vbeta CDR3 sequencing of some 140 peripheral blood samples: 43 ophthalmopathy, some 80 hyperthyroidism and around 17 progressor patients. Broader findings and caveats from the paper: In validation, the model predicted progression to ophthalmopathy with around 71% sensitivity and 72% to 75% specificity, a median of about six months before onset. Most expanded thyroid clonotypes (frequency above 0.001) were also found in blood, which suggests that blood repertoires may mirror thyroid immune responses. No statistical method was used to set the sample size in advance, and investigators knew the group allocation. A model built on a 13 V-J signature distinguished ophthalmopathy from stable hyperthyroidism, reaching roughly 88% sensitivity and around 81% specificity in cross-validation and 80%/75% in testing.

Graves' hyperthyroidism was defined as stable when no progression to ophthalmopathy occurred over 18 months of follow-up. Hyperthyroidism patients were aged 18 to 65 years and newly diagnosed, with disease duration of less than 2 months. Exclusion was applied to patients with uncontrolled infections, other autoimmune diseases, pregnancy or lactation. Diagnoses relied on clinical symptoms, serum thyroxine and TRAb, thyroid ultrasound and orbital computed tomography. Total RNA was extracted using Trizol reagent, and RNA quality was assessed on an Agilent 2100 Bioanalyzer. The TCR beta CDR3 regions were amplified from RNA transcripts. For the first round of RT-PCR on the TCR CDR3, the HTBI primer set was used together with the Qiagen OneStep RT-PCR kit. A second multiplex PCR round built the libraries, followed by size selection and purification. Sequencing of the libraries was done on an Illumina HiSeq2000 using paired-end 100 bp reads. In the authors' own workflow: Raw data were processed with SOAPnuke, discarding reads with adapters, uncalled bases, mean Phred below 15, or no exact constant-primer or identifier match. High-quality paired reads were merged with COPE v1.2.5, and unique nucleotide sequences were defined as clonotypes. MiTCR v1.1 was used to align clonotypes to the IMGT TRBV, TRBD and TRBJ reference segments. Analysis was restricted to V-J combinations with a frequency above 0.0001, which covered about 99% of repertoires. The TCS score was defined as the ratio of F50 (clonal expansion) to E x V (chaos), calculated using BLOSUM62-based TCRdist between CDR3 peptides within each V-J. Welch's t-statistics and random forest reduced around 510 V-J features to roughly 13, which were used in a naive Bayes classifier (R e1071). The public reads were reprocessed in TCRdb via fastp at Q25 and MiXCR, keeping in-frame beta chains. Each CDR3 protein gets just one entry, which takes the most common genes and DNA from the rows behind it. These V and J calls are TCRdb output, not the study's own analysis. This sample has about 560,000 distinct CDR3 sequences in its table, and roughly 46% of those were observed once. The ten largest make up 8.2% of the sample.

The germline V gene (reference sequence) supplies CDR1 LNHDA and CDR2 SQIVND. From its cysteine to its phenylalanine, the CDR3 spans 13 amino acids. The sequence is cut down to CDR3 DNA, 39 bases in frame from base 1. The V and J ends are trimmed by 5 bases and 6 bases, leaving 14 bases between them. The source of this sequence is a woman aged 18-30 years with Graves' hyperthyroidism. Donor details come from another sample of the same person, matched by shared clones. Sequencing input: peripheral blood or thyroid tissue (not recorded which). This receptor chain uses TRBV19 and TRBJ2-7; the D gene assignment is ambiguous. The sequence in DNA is TGTGCCAGTAGTCGAGCGAAGGCCAGCGAGCAGTACTTC. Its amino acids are CASSRAKASEQYF. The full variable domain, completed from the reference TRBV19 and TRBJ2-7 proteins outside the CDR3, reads DGGITQSPKYLFRKEGQNVTLSCEQNLNHDAMYWYRQDPGQGLRLIYYSQIVNDFQKGDIAEGYSVSREKKESFPLTVTSAQKNPTAFYLCASSRAKASEQYFGPGTRLTVT.